The clone carrying this T cell receptor (beta chain) has only one observation. Its antigen is not known. The data were taken from a study of CD8 T cells in ankylosing spondylitis. Each CDR3 protein is one row after TCRdb ran MiXCR on the 5' RACE reads. The sample holds under 120,000 distinct CDR3 sequences, under 30% seen once. Per the germline V gene, CDR1 is SGHRS and CDR2 is YFSETQ. Trimming took 2 bases from V and 7 from J; bases not matched to a gene: 4. The CDR3 is made up of 14 amino acids. Study-wide points: It appeared that ankylosing spondylitis blood was characterized by a TCR beta motif of under ten highly homologous variants.

J is TRBJ2-1 and V is TRBV5-1, with 9 positions matching TRBD1. The specimen sequenced was synovial fluid, either unsorted or a sorted T cell fraction (not recorded which). The TCR comes from a male donor with ankylosing spondylitis. CDR3 DNA: TGCGCCAGCAGCTTTGGACAGGGGAGTAATGAGCAGTTCTTC. This gives the protein CASSFGQGSNEQFF.